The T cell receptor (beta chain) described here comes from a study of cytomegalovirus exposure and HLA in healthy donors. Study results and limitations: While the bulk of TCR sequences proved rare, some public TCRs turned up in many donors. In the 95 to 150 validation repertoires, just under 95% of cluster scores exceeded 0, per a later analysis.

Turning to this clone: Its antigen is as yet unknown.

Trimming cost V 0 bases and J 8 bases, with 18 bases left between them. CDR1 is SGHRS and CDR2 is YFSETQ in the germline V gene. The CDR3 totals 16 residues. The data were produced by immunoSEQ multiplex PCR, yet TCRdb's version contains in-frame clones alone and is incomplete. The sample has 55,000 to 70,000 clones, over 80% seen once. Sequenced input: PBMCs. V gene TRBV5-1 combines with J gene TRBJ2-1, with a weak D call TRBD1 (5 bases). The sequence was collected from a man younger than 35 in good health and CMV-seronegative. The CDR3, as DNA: TGCGCCAGCAGCTTGGGTAGGCAGGGCGGCACCGATGAGCAGTTCTTC. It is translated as CASSLGRQGGTDEQFF. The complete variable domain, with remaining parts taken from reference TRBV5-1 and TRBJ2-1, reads KAGVTQTPRYLIKTRGQQVTLSCSPISGHRSVSWYQQTPGQGLQFLFEYFSETQRNKGNFPGRFSGRQFSNSRSEMNVSTLELGDSALYLCASSLGRQGGTDEQFFGPGTRLTVL.